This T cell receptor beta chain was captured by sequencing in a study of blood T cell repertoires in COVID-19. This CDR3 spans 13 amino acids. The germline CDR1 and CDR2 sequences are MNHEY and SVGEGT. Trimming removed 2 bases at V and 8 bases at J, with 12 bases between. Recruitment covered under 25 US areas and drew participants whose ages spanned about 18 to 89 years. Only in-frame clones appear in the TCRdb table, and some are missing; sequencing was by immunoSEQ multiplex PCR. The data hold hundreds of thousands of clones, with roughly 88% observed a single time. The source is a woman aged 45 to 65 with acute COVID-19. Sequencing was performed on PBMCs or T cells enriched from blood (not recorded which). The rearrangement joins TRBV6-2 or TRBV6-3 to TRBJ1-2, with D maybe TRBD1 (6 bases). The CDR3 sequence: CASSYQGSGGYTF. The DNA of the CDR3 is TGTGCCAGCAGTTACCAGGGGAGCGGAGGCTACACCTTC.